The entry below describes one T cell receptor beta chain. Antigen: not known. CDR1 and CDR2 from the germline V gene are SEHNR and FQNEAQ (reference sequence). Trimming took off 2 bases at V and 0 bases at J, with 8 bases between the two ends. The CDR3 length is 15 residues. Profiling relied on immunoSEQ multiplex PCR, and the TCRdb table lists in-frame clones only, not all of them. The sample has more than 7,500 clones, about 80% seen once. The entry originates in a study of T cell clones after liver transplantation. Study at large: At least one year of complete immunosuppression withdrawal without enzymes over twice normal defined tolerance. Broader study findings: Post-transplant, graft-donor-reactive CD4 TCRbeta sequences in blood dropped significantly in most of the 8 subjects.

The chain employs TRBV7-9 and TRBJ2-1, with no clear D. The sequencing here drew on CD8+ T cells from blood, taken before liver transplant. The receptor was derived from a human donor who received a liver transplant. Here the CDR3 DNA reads TGTGCCAGCAGCTTACCGATGGACTCCTACAATGAGCAGTTCTTC. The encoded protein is CASSLPMDSYNEQFF.